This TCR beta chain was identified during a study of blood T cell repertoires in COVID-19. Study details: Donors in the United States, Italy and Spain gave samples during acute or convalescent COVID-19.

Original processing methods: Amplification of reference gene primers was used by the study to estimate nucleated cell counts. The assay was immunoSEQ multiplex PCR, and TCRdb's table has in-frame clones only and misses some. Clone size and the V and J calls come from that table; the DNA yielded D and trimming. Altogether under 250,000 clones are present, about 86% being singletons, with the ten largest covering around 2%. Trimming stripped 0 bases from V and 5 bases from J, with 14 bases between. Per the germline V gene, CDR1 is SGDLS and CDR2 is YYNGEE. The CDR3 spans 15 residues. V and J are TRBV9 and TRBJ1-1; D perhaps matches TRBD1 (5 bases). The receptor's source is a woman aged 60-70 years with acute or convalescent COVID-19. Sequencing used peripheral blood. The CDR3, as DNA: TGTGCCAGCAGCGTAGAGGGACTCGCGGGGACTGAAGCTTTCTTT. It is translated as CASSVEGLAGTEAFF.